The 32 T cell receptor beta chains presented below share a single source sample, sequenced in a study of blood T cell repertoires in COVID-19 (dated by TCRdb to the early 2020s). The library was produced with the immunoSEQ multiplex PCR assay. TCRdb carries this immuneACCESS record with in-frame sequences only. Its versions omit some clonotypes, under half of them owing to an unresolved V gene in the studies checked, with the rest unexplained. The sample table contains just under 65,000 clones; only one count was recorded for more than 60% of them. The ten largest clones take up 4% to 5.5% of the sample. The sequencing sample was made of peripheral blood. The receptors were gathered from a human donor in a cohort sampled during active COVID-19.

This CDR3 reads CASSPRTSGDYEQYF. In DNA, the CDR3 is TGTGCCAGCAGCCCCCGGACTAGCGGGGACTACGAGCAGTACTTC. The chain carries TRBV7-9 and TRBJ2-7; 12 nucleotides agree with TRBD2. CDR1 is SEHNR and CDR2 is FQNEAQ in the germline V gene (reference sequence). CDR3 length: 15 amino acids. Unmatched junction bases numbered 5, after V lost 5 bases and J lost 3 bases. Combining the CDR3 with reference TRBV7-9 and TRBJ2-7 gives the whole variable domain DTGVSQNPRHKITKRGQNVTFRCDPISEHNRLYWYRQTLGQGPEFLTYFQNEAQLEKSRLLSDRFSAERPKGSFSTLEIQRTEQGDSAMYLCASSPRTSGDYEQYFGPGTRLTVT.

The chain combines TRBV2 with TRBJ1-5; 8 bases agree with TRBD1. The CDR3 totals 15 residues. Trimming took 5 bases from V and 2 from J; bases not matched to a gene: 5. Germline V gene lookup returns CDR1 SNHLY and CDR2 FYNNEI. Here the CDR3 reads CASSLETGGNQPQHF. The DNA of the CDR3 is TGTGCCAGCAGTCTGGAGACAGGGGGCAATCAGCCCCAGCATTTT.

The V call is TRBV6-1, the J call TRBJ1-1; 7 positions agree with TRBD1. Germline-derived CDR1 and CDR2 are MNHNS and SASEGT. The CDR3 is 13 residues long. V dropped 0 bases and J dropped 8; count of bases not matched to a gene: 3. CDR3 sequence (DNA): TGTGCCAGCAGTGAAGCGACAGGGACCGAAGCTTTCTTT. It encodes CASSEATGTEAFF.

This clone was picked up a small number of times. The V and J genes are TRBV6-5 and TRBJ2-1; D is possibly TRBD2 (7 bases). Trimming stripped 6 bases from V and 5 bases from J, with 14 bases between. The CDR3 runs 14 residues. Germline CDR1 reads MNHEY; CDR2 reads SVGAGI. CDR3 nucleotides: TGTGCCAGCAGGCGGGGAGGGGGGAACAATGAGCAGTTCTTC. Protein: CASRRGGGNNEQFF.

The genes are TRBV19 and TRBJ1-5; tentatively, D is TRBD1 (6 bases). Germline CDR1 and CDR2: LNHDA and SQIVND (reference sequence). V was shortened by 6 bases and J by 0 bases, with 12 bases between the two germline ends. The CDR3 spans 15 residues. The chain's CDR3 is CASRDRSYSNQPQHF. The CDR3 DNA is TGTGCCAGTAGGGACAGAAGCTATAGCAATCAGCCCCAGCATTTT.

This rearrangement joins TRBV24-1 to TRBJ1-3; no firm D call. The CDR3 is made up of 11 amino acids. Germline V gene data show CDR1 as KGHDR and CDR2 as SFDVKD. V was cut by 6 bases and J by 4 bases, with 3 bases left in between. CDR3 in DNA: TGTGCCACCAGTTCGGGAAACACCATATATTTT. Its translation: CATSSGNTIYF.

This CDR3 is CASSSTFRTGYYEQYF. Here the CDR3 DNA reads TGTGCCAGTAGCTCGACCTTCCGGACAGGATACTACGAGCAGTACTTC. V and J are TRBV19 and TRBJ2-7; TRBD1 agrees at 7 bases. Germline V CDR1 and CDR2: LNHDA, SQIVND (reference sequence). CDR3 length: 16 amino acids. V lost 6 bases and J lost 3; bases outside the gene matches: 14.

The CDR3 loop is CASGERETQYF. The CDR3 DNA reads as TGTGCTAGTGGTGAGAGGGAGACCCAGTACTTC. The chain is built from TRBV12-5 and TRBJ2-5; no definite D call. Per the germline V gene, CDR1 is LGHNT and CDR2 is FRNRAP. Trimming took 5 bases from V and 5 from J, leaving 6 bases between them. The CDR3 contains 11 residues.

The chain links TRBV2 to TRBJ2-3, with 8 bases aligning to TRBD2. Germline CDR1 is SNHLY and CDR2 is FYNNEI. The CDR3 has 17 amino acids. J gave up 4 bases and V 5 bases, and 14 bases lay outside the gene matches. The CDR3 reads CASSWPLAGTGADTQYF. Here the CDR3 DNA reads TGTGCCAGCAGTTGGCCCTTAGCGGGGACTGGGGCAGATACGCAGTATTTT.

This clone was observed once. V usage is TRBV7-6 and J usage is TRBJ2-3; 8 bases agree with TRBD2. With V trimmed by 5 bases and J by 1 base, 5 bases remained unmatched. Per the germline V gene, CDR1 is SGHVS and CDR2 is FNYEAQ. The CDR3 consists of 15 residues. As DNA, the CDR3 is TGTGCCAGCAGCCCGGGAGGGTGGGGCACAGATACGCAGTATTTT. Translated, it gives CASSPGGWGTDTQYF.

This chain links TRBV19 with TRBJ1-2, with D possibly being TRBD1 (5 bases). Looked up from germline, CDR1 is LNHDA and CDR2 is SQIVND (reference sequence). The V gene lost 6 bases and the J gene lost 7 bases, with 12 bases spanning the gap. The CDR3 covers 12 residues. The CDR3 here is CASRQGLSGYTF. CDR3 in DNA: TGTGCCAGTAGGCAGGGTTTAAGTGGCTACACCTTC.

This clone was counted between two and nine times. The chain is built from TRBV29-1 and TRBJ2-2; weak D call: TRBD2 (6 bases). V gave up 6 bases and J gave up 4 bases, with 15 bases separating them. Germline CDR1 is SQVTM and CDR2 is ANQGSEA. The CDR3 loop spans 14 amino acids. The DNA for the CDR3 is TGCAGCGTGGAGGGACGCTGGGGCACCGGGGAGCTGTTTTTT. Translation gives CSVEGRWGTGELFF.

Note on this clone: The same CDR3 arises from other DNA sequences in this sample as well. The J gene is TRBJ2-5, the V gene TRBV5-1, with TRBD2 matching 7 bases. The CDR3 has 13 residues. J lost 5 bases, V lost 1 base, and 2 bases had no gene match. Germline V CDR1 and CDR2: SGHRS, YFSETQ. The chain's CDR3 is CASSLIGGETQYF. The CDR3 DNA follows: TGCGCCAGCAGCTTGATCGGGGGGGAGACCCAGTACTTC.

This chain connects TRBV19 to TRBJ2-1, with 7 bases that match TRBD1. Germline V gene sequence: CDR1 LNHDA, CDR2 SQIVND (reference sequence). This CDR3 spans 16 amino acids. V dropped 3 bases and J dropped 8; count of bases not matched to a gene: 13. CDR3 protein: CASSIRAGGKGDEQFF. The CDR3 coding sequence is TGTGCCAGTAGTATTAGGGCAGGGGGAAAAGGGGATGAGCAGTTCTTC. The full variable domain, in which reference TRBV19 and TRBJ2-1 provide the parts outside the CDR3, is DGGITQSPKYLFRKEGQNVTLSCEQNLNHDAMYWYRQDPGQGLRLIYYSQIVNDFQKGDIAEGYSVSREKKESFPLTVTSAQKNPTAFYLCASSIRAGGKGDEQFFGPGTRLTVL.

The chain combines TRBV6-2 or TRBV6-3 with TRBJ1-5, with D possibly being TRBD1 (5 bases). CDR1 is MNHEY and CDR2 is SVGEGT in the germline V gene. Trimming shortened V by 5 bases and J by 2 bases, and 10 bases separated the two germline ends. This CDR3 has 14 residues. The CDR3 nucleotides are TGTGCCAGCAGTAGAGGAGGGGGCAATCAGCCCCAGCATTTT. This gives the protein CASSRGGGNQPQHF.

The V call is TRBV7-9, the J call TRBJ2-5, with D perhaps matching TRBD1 (6 bases). CDR1 and CDR2 from the germline V gene are SEHNR and FQNEAQ (reference sequence). V lost 5 bases to trimming and J lost 1 base, with 14 bases between them. This CDR3 is 15 amino acids long. CDR3 protein: CASSTQTGIQETQYF. The CDR3 bases are TGTGCCAGCAGCACCCAAACAGGGATCCAAGAGACCCAGTACTTC.

The rearrangement joins TRBV7-9 to TRBJ1-2; D remains ambiguous. Germline assignment: CDR1 SEHNR and CDR2 FQNEAQ (reference sequence). The CDR3 is made up of 16 amino acids. The V end was cut by 0 bases, the J end by 2 bases, with 13 bases between. CDR3 sequence: CASSLAREERNYGYTF. The DNA of the CDR3 is TGTGCCAGCAGCTTAGCGCGTGAGGAACGGAACTATGGCTACACCTTC.

Here the CDR3 reads CASSRTSSYNSPLHF. As DNA, the CDR3 is TGTGCCAGCAGCCGAACGAGCTCCTATAATTCACCCCTCCACTTT. The chain recombines TRBV7-3 with TRBJ1-6; D is uncertain. V shed 5 bases and J shed 0 bases, with 8 bases lying between them. Per the germline V gene, CDR1 is SGHTA and CDR2 is FQGTGA. This CDR3 contains 15 residues.

The chain uses TRBV7-8 and TRBJ1-1; TRBD1 agrees at 7 bases. CDR3 length: 17 residues. V gave up 0 bases and J gave up 5 bases; unmatched junction bases: 12. CDR1 and CDR2 (germline): SGHVS, FQNEAQ. CDR3 protein: CASSLAGQQGSGTEAFF. CDR3 bases: TGTGCCAGCAGCTTAGCGGGCCAACAGGGGAGTGGGACTGAAGCTTTCTTT.

The genes are TRBV5-1 and TRBJ1-1; D is unresolved. The CDR3 is 16 amino acids. Trimming left V 0 bases short and J 1 base short, with 13 bases between. Germline CDR1 and CDR2: SGHRS and YFSETQ. CDR3 amino acids: CASSLGLGRANTEAFF. The CDR3 coding sequence is TGCGCCAGCAGCTTGGGCTTAGGGAGGGCGAACACTGAAGCTTTCTTT.

J is TRBJ2-7 and V is TRBV28; 9 nucleotides align to TRBD1. J was trimmed by 5 bases and V by 7 bases; bases with no gene match: 6. The CDR3 runs 13 residues. The germline CDR1 and CDR2 sequences are MDHEN and SYDVKM. The CDR3 DNA is TGTGCCAGCACCACAGGGGGCTTCAACGAGCAGTACTTC. Encoded protein: CASTTGGFNEQYF.

This chain uses TRBV19 with TRBJ1-5; the D gene is possibly TRBD1 (6 bases). CDR3 length: 17 residues. V lost 0 bases and J lost 0, with 12 bases in between. Germline V gene data show CDR1 as LNHDA and CDR2 as SQIVND (reference sequence). CDR3 sequence: CASSIDHRENSNQPQHF. DNA of the CDR3: TGTGCCAGTAGTATAGACCACAGGGAAAATAGCAATCAGCCCCAGCATTTT.

The rearrangement joins TRBV5-1 to TRBJ2-7, with TRBD2 identical over 8 bases. The CDR3 length is 16 residues. V was clipped by 4 bases and J by 6 bases; unmatched bases: 15. Germline assignment: CDR1 SGHRS and CDR2 YFSETQ. Here the CDR3 reads CASSPDNSGVLREQYF. In DNA form, the CDR3 reads TGCGCCAGCAGCCCGGATAATAGCGGGGTTCTCCGCGAGCAGTACTTC.

This chain links TRBV5-1 with TRBJ2-1, with TRBD2 matching 7 bases. Per the germline V gene, CDR1 is SGHRS and CDR2 is YFSETQ. The length of the CDR3 is 16 residues. V was pared by 1 base and J by 9 bases, with 13 bases of the junction left unmatched. The CDR3 here is CASSLMGGTTDGEQFF. Here the CDR3 DNA reads TGCGCCAGCAGCTTGATGGGGGGGACGACGGATGGTGAGCAGTTCTTC.

The chain recombines TRBV10-3 with TRBJ1-4; D ambiguous. This CDR3 region has 13 residues. Germline-derived CDR1 and CDR2 are ENHRY and SYGVKD. Deletions cut 4 bases from V and 8 bases from J, with 11 bases between. CDR3 DNA sequence: TGTGCCATCAGTGGGGGAGGCTGGGAAAAACTGTTTTTT. It codes for CAISGGGWEKLFF.

The chain links TRBV6-1 to TRBJ2-7; TRBD1 agrees at 7 bases. This CDR3 is 15 amino acids long. The germline gives CDR1 MNHNS, CDR2 SASEGT. V lost 2 bases to trimming and J lost 3 bases; unmatched junction nucleotides: 7. Written as DNA, the CDR3 is TGTGCCAGCAGTGAATTTGGACAGGTGGTCTACGAGCAGTACTTC. It is translated as CASSEFGQVVYEQYF.

This rearrangement joins TRBV27 to TRBJ2-2, with 7 bases lining up with TRBD1. CDR1 is MNHEY and CDR2 is SMNVEV in the germline V gene (reference sequence). The CDR3 contains 14 residues. V gave up 5 bases and J gave up 7 bases; unmatched junction bases: 7. CDR3 nucleotide sequence: TGTGCCAGCAGTGAGACAGGGTTGGGCGGGGAGCTGTTTTTT. Its protein product is CASSETGLGGELFF.

The chain recombines TRBV4-2 with TRBJ2-1; 12 bases line up with TRBD2. With V trimmed by 0 bases and J by 4 bases, 4 bases remained unmatched. This CDR3 region has 17 residues. CDR1 and CDR2 (germline): LGHNA, YNFKEQ. The CDR3 bases are TGTGCCAGCAGCCAAGATCCTAGCGGGGGGGTTTACAATGAGCAGTTCTTC. Translated, it gives CASSQDPSGGVYNEQFF.

The chain is built from TRBV7-2 and TRBJ2-2; tentative D call: TRBD2 (6 bases). The CDR3 covers 15 residues. The germline V gene encodes CDR1 SGHTA and CDR2 FQGNSA. The V gene lost 1 base and the J gene lost 6 bases, with 12 bases spanning the gap. CDR3 residues: CASSLGGIRAGELFF. Written as DNA, the CDR3 is TGTGCCAGCAGCTTAGGCGGGATTCGAGCCGGGGAGCTGTTTTTT.

The chain combines TRBV5-5 with TRBJ2-2; TRBD2 matches at 11 bases. The germline gives CDR1 SGHKS, CDR2 YYEKEE (reference sequence). With 4 bases clipped from V and 4 bases from J, the junction kept 6 bases outside the gene matches. The CDR3 length is 16 residues. CDR3 residues: CASSDPGLAATGELFF. The CDR3 DNA reads as TGTGCCAGCAGCGACCCGGGACTAGCGGCCACCGGGGAGCTGTTTTTT. Filled out from reference TRBV5-5 and TRBJ2-2, the complete variable domain reads DAGVTQSPTHLIKTRGQQVTLRCSPISGHKSVSWYQQVLGQGPQFIFQYYEKEERGRGNFPDRFSARQFPNYSSELNVNALLLGDSALYLCASSDPGLAATGELFFGEGSRLTVL.

The J gene is TRBJ1-1, the V gene TRBV14; TRBD1 is a possible D gene (5 bases). The CDR3 is 13 amino acids. Germline V lookup: CDR1 SGHDN, CDR2 FVKESK. The germline V and J ends were trimmed by 3 bases and 7 bases, with 12 bases remaining between them. CDR3 DNA sequence: TGTGCCAGCAGCCAGGGTGCAGGGAATGAAGCTTTCTTT. Translated, it gives CASSQGAGNEAFF. The whole variable domain, filled in from reference TRBV14 and TRBJ1-1, reads EAGVTQFPSHSVIEKGQTVTLRCDPISGHDNLYWYRRVMGKEIKFLLHFVKESKQDESGMPNNRFLAERTGGTYSTLKVQPAELEDSGVYFCASSQGAGNEAFFGQGTRLTVV.

V is TRBV19 and J is TRBJ2-7; 7 nucleotides match TRBD1. V was pared by 4 bases and J by 6 bases, with 9 bases of the junction left unmatched. Germline V CDR1 and CDR2: LNHDA, SQIVND (reference sequence). The CDR3 length is 14 residues. Here the CDR3 DNA reads TGTGCCAGTAGTACATACCGACAGGGTGGCGAGCAGTACTTC. Translating gives CASSTYRQGGEQYF.